This is a list of T cell receptor beta chains from one sample in a study of blood T cell repertoires in COVID-19. Produced via immunoSEQ multiplex PCR; TCRdb's table is partial and in-frame only. The table lists 85,000 or so clones, about 95% of them singletons. Source material: peripheral blood. All receptors derive from a human donor with active COVID-19. The donor label of this sample is uncertain. Both conserved end residues are part of each CDR3. Fields, in order: D gene, J gene, clone size, V gene, CDR3 protein, CDR3 DNA. The D gene is left open where the match is weak. Rows may omit the clone size; those that give it use once, few, many or a size class.

. | TRBJ2-5 | . | TRBV3-1/TRBV3-2 | CASSGLAQETQYF | TGTGCCAGCAGCGGTCTAGCCCAAGAGACCCAGTACTTC
TRBD1 | TRBJ2-2 | once | TRBV28 | CASSLLGTAHTGELFF | TGTGCCAGCAGTTTACTCGGGACAGCCCACACCGGGGAGCTGTTTTTT
. | TRBJ2-3 | . | TRBV1 | CTSSQVLSGGPRDTQYF | TGCACCAGCAGCCAAGTTCTTTCGGGAGGGCCGCGGGATACGCAGTATTTT
TRBD1 | TRBJ2-5 | . | TRBV28 | CASSSSPGQGWGETQYF | TGTGCCAGCAGTTCTTCTCCGGGACAGGGGTGGGGAGAGACCCAGTACTTC
TRBD2 | TRBJ2-5 | . | TRBV5-4 | CASSPGELAGGEQETQYF | TGTGCCAGCAGCCCAGGGGAACTAGCGGGGGGGGAGCAAGAGACCCAGTACTTC
. | TRBJ1-1 | . | TRBV7-9 | CASSLASGMGTEAFF | TGTGCCAGCAGCTTAGCCTCCGGGATGGGAACTGAAGCTTTCTTT
. | TRBJ2-7 | few | TRBV18 | CASSTSSYEQYF | TGTGCCAGCTCAACGAGCTCCTACGAGCAGTACTTC
. | TRBJ1-2 | . | TRBV9 | CASSVAGFSEGGYTF | TGTGCCAGCAGCGTAGCTGGCTTCTCCGAGGGCGGCTACACCTTC
TRBD2 | TRBJ2-3 | . | TRBV12-5 | CASALGTTEADTQYF | TGTGCTAGTGCCTTAGGGACTACCGAGGCAGATACGCAGTATTTT
TRBD2 | TRBJ2-1 | . | TRBV6-5 | CASALTGGGYNEQFF | TGTGCCAGCGCTCTCACCGGGGGGGGCTACAATGAGCAGTTCTTC
TRBD2 | TRBJ2-5 | . | TRBV7-2 | CASSPPGGGYQETQYF | TGTGCCAGCAGCCCGCCGGGAGGGGGGTACCAAGAGACCCAGTACTTC
. | TRBJ1-1 | . | TRBV28 | CASSPRWGGTEAFF | TGTGCCAGCAGTCCGAGATGGGGAGGCACTGAAGCTTTCTTT
. | TRBJ2-7 | . | TRBV27 | CASSPALLRGRVEQYF | TGTGCCAGCAGTCCCGCCCTTTTGCGGGGCCGAGTGGAGCAGTACTTC
TRBD1 | TRBJ1-4 | . | TRBV18 | CASSPDRGGEKLFF | TGTGCCAGCTCACCGGACAGGGGCGGTGAAAAACTGTTTTTT
. | TRBJ1-5 | . | TRBV5-1 | CASSLAGGQPQHF | TGCGCCAGCAGCTTGGCGGGGGGTCAGCCCCAGCATTTT
TRBD1 | TRBJ1-5 | . | TRBV4-1 | CASSRSRSGQGGQPQHF | TGCGCCAGCAGCCGATCGCGGTCGGGACAGGGAGGTCAGCCCCAGCATTTT
TRBD1 | TRBJ1-4 | . | TRBV5-1 | CASRRTGTNEKLFF | TGCGCCAGCAGGAGGACAGGAACTAATGAAAAACTGTTTTTT
TRBD1 | TRBJ1-2 | . | TRBV13 | CASSLGRFGQVGLNYGYTF | TGTGCCAGCAGCTTAGGCAGGTTCGGACAGGTTGGGCTAAACTATGGCTACACCTTC
. | TRBJ1-2 | . | TRBV7-9 | CASSLSLGRGGYGYTF | TGTGCCAGCAGCTTGAGTTTAGGCAGGGGTGGATATGGCTACACCTTC
. | TRBJ1-1 | . | TRBV29-1 | CSIPRRGGLTEAFF | TGCAGCATCCCCCGCCGGGGGGGTTTGACTGAAGCTTTCTTT
. | TRBJ2-3 | . | TRBV11-2 | CASSRWADTQYF | TGTGCCAGCAGCCGGTGGGCGGATACGCAGTATTTT
. | TRBJ2-7 | . | TRBV5-5 | CASSLNRPGATYEQYF | TGTGCCAGCAGCTTGAACCGGCCAGGGGCAACGTACGAGCAGTACTTC
TRBD2 | TRBJ2-7 | . | TRBV28 | CASSSAGGSSYEQYF | TGTGCCAGCAGTTCCGCCGGGGGGAGCTCCTACGAGCAGTACTTC
TRBD2 | TRBJ2-3 | . | TRBV10-3 | CAIGAREAPDTQYF | TGTGCCATCGGGGCACGGGAGGCCCCAGATACGCAGTATTTT
TRBD2 | TRBJ2-7 | . | TRBV7-9 | CASCFAGGGQGEQYF | TGTGCCAGCTGTTTCGCCGGGGGGGGCCAGGGCGAGCAGTACTTC
TRBD1 | TRBJ2-2 | . | TRBV6-6 | CASRGTGAITGELFF | TGTGCCAGCAGAGGGACAGGGGCCATCACCGGGGAGCTGTTTTTT
. | TRBJ2-2 | . | TRBV7-9 | CASSLALEQGELFF | TGTGCCAGCAGCTTAGCGCTTGAACAGGGAGAGCTGTTTTTT
TRBD1 | TRBJ2-5 | . | TRBV24-1 | CATSDNRQGGTQYF | TGTGCCACCAGTGATAACCGACAGGGTGGGACCCAGTACTTC
. | TRBJ2-5 | . | TRBV25-1 | CASSEVLRGQSETQYF | TGTGCCAGCAGTGAGGTACTGCGGGGGCAGTCAGAGACCCAGTACTTC
. | TRBJ2-1 | . | TRBV5-1 | CASSLEASRANEQFF | TGCGCCAGCAGCTTGGAGGCTAGCAGAGCCAATGAGCAGTTCTTC
. | TRBJ2-2 | . | TRBV6-5 | CASNSGGELFF | TGTGCCAGCAATTCCGGCGGGGAGCTGTTTTTT
. | TRBJ1-1 | . | TRBV2 | CASRTGGWEAFF | TGTGCCAGCAGGACGGGGGGGTGGGAAGCTTTCTTT
. | TRBJ2-5 | . | TRBV18 | CASSLPRSSPRETQYF | TGTGCCAGCTCACTCCCAAGATCTAGCCCCCGGGAGACCCAGTACTTC
. | TRBJ2-5 | . | TRBV5-6 | CASSRRVGAGSETQYF | TGTGCCAGCAGCCGTCGGGTAGGGGCTGGGTCGGAGACCCAGTACTTC
TRBD1 | TRBJ2-5 | . | TRBV24-1 | CATSDLLTGEETQYF | TGTGCCACCAGTGATTTGCTTACAGGGGAAGAGACCCAGTACTTC
TRBD1 | TRBJ1-5 | . | TRBV27 | CASSSFDRGLGQPQHF | TGTGCCAGCAGTTCTTTCGACAGGGGGCTGGGGCAGCCCCAGCATTTT
TRBD2 | TRBJ2-3 | . | TRBV13 | CASSSSQRGRTDTQYF | TGTGCCAGCAGCTCCAGTCAGCGGGGCCGCACAGATACGCAGTATTTT
. | TRBJ2-3 | . | TRBV18 | CASSPSVGRTDTQYF | TGTGCCAGCTCCCCCTCGGTGGGGCGCACAGATACGCAGTATTTT
. | TRBJ1-5 | few | TRBV4-1 | CASSLEANQPQHF | TGCGCCAGCAGCTTAGAGGCCAATCAGCCCCAGCATTTT
. | TRBJ2-6 | . | TRBV19 | CASSIIGANVLTF | TGTGCCAGTAGTATTATCGGGGCCAACGTCCTGACTTTC
. | TRBJ2-4 | . | TRBV12-3/TRBV12-4 | CASSLGGNIQYF | TGTGCCAGCAGTTTAGGCGGTAACATTCAGTACTTC
. | TRBJ1-1 | . | TRBV5-5 | CASSPPSTEAFF | TGTGCCAGCAGCCCCCCTAGCACTGAAGCTTTCTTT
. | TRBJ2-7 | . | TRBV19 | CASSIGGEVAYEQYF | TGTGCCAGTAGTATAGGGGGAGAGGTGGCCTACGAGCAGTACTTC
. | TRBJ2-1 | . | TRBV4-2 | CASSPGVNEQFF | TGTGCCAGCAGCCCCGGGGTCAATGAGCAGTTCTTC
. | TRBJ2-7 | once | TRBV7-9 | CASSSTGTYEQYF | TGTGCCAGCAGCTCGACAGGTACCTACGAGCAGTACTTC
. | TRBJ1-6 | . | TRBV27 | CASSLRSGQYNSPLHF | TGTGCCAGCAGTTTAAGGAGTGGACAGTATAATTCACCCCTCCACTTT
TRBD1 | TRBJ1-2 | . | TRBV18 | CASSPDRDYGYTF | TGTGCCAGCTCACCCGACAGGGACTATGGCTACACCTTC
. | TRBJ2-7 | . | TRBV4-3 | CASSPQGSYEQYF | TGCGCCAGCAGCCCACAGGGCTCCTACGAGCAGTACTTC
TRBD2 | TRBJ2-3 | . | TRBV6-2/TRBV6-3 | CASSYSRGVDTQYF | TGTGCCAGCAGTTACTCGCGGGGGGTGGATACGCAGTATTTT
. | TRBJ2-7 | . | TRBV5-1 | CASSTGGGALTREQYF | TGCGCCAGCAGCACCGGTGGGGGCGCCTTAACTCGCGAGCAGTACTTC
. | TRBJ2-1 | . | TRBV12-5 | CAGNGTSPYNEQFF | TGTGCTGGCAATGGAACTAGCCCCTACAATGAGCAGTTCTTC
. | TRBJ2-2 | . | TRBV13 | CASSTTTGELFF | TGTGCCAGCAGCACCACTACCGGGGAGCTGTTTTTT
. | TRBJ1-6 | . | TRBV6-5 | CASSPLAIPNSPLHF | TGTGCCAGCAGTCCCCTGGCCATTCCAAATTCACCCCTCCACTTT
. | TRBJ2-3 | . | TRBV20-1 | CSARPRDTQYF | TGCAGTGCCCGGCCGAGGGATACGCAGTATTTT
. | TRBJ1-2 | . | TRBV19 | CASSPGQTDYGYTF | TGTGCCAGTAGTCCAGGACAGACGGACTATGGCTACACCTTC
. | TRBJ2-7 | . | TRBV5-1 | CASSSRQNYEQYF | TGCGCCAGCAGCTCGCGACAGAACTACGAGCAGTACTTC
. | TRBJ2-3 | few | TRBV28 | CASSLGGSTDTQYF | TGTGCCAGCAGTTTAGGGGGGAGCACAGATACGCAGTATTTT
. | TRBJ2-2 | . | TRBV12-3/TRBV12-4 | CASSLGQGELFF | TGTGCCAGCAGTTTGGGGCAGGGGGAGCTGTTTTTT
. | TRBJ2-3 | . | TRBV14 | CASSRRDFTDTQYF | TGTGCCAGCAGCCGACGGGACTTCACAGATACGCAGTATTTT
. | TRBJ2-5 | . | TRBV7-2 | CASSLVGGVSETQYF | TGTGCCAGCAGCTTAGTGGGGGGAGTATCGGAGACCCAGTACTTC